Listed below are T cell receptor beta chains from one sample, sequenced in a study of PD-L1 blockade in urothelial cancer. TCRdb's table, derived via immunoSEQ multiplex PCR, lists solely in-frame clones and lacks some. The sample lists about 43,000 clones, 83% occurring once. The sequencing here drew on PBMCs, taken around atezolizumab (anti-PD-L1) treatment. All receptors come from a man aged 60 to 75 with urothelial cancer. CDR3s include the opening cysteine and the closing phenylalanine or tryptophan. The order of the fields is J gene, D gene, clone size, V gene, CDR3 protein, CDR3 DNA. D genes are given only for firm matches. For some rows the clone size is stated as once, few or many, or as a class when expanded; others skip it.

TRBJ1-1 NA NA TRBV5-4 CASSIRGGRRAEAFF TGTGCCAGCAGCATTCGCGGTGGCCGGAGGGCTGAAGCTTTCTTT
TRBJ2-4 NA few TRBV5-6 CASSQAAGGVIQYF TGTGCCAGCAGTCAAGCCGCCGGGGGTGTCATTCAGTACTTC
TRBJ2-5 NA NA TRBV5-1 CASSLQAGRVGETQYF TGCGCCAGCAGCCTCCAAGCCGGCAGGGTGGGCGAGACCCAGTACTTC
TRBJ2-1 NA NA TRBV25-1 CASSEVGDIQFF TGTGCCAGCAGTGAAGTAGGGGACATCCAGTTCTTC
TRBJ2-4 TRBD1 once TRBV9 CASSVGTGALGNIQYF TGTGCCAGCAGCGTAGGGACAGGGGCGCTGGGAAACATTCAGTACTTC
TRBJ2-5 TRBD2 NA TRBV5-1 CASSPQRGGLETQYF TGCGCCAGCAGCCCCCAGCGGGGGGGCCTGGAGACCCAGTACTTC
TRBJ2-3 NA NA TRBV6-1 CASTDGGLGADTQYF TGTGCCAGCACTGATGGGGGGTTGGGTGCAGATACGCAGTATTTT
TRBJ2-3 NA NA TRBV10-2 CASSGLAEGEDTQYF TGCGCCAGCAGCGGACTCGCAGAGGGTGAAGATACGCAGTATTTT
TRBJ1-1 NA NA TRBV18 CASSPLREGEAFF TGTGCCAGCTCACCCCTGAGGGAGGGTGAAGCTTTCTTT
TRBJ2-3 TRBD1 once TRBV18 CATRTGGDTQYF TGTGCCACTCGGACAGGGGGAGATACGCAGTATTTT
TRBJ2-7 NA once TRBV6-8 CASSHEAAYEQYF TGTGCCAGCAGTCACGAGGCGGCATACGAGCAGTACTTC
TRBJ2-3 TRBD1 NA TRBV6-6 CASQTGGDTDTQYF TGTGCCAGTCAGACAGGGGGCGACACAGATACGCAGTATTTT
TRBJ2-2 NA NA TRBV19 CASREEANTGELFF TGTGCCAGTAGGGAGGAAGCGAACACCGGGGAGCTGTTTTTT
TRBJ2-7 TRBD2 NA TRBV6-6 CASSSGTRHYEQYF TGTGCCAGCAGTTCCGGGACTAGGCACTACGAGCAGTACTTC
TRBJ1-2 NA NA TRBV12-5 CASGRTTGGPYGYTF TGTGCTAGTGGTCGTACTACAGGCGGTCCCTATGGCTACACCTTC
TRBJ1-4 NA once TRBV5-1 CASSPSREKLFF TGCGCCAGCAGCCCCTCGAGGGAAAAACTGTTTTTT
TRBJ1-2 NA NA TRBV28 CASSQRGRPYGYTF TGTGCCAGCAGTCAAAGGGGTCGGCCCTATGGCTACACCTTC
TRBJ1-1 NA few TRBV28 CASNLGEWGDTEAFF TGTGCCAGCAACCTAGGGGAGTGGGGGGACACTGAAGCTTTCTTT
TRBJ1-5 NA NA TRBV30 CAWRGRVGNQPQHF TGTGCCTGGAGAGGGAGGGTCGGCAATCAGCCCCAGCATTTT
TRBJ2-5 TRBD2 NA TRBV7-6 CASSYYHGTSGVETQYF TGTGCCAGCAGCTACTATCACGGGACTAGCGGGGTGGAGACCCAGTACTTC
TRBJ1-4 NA NA TRBV28 CASGLGGPDEKLFF TGTGCCAGCGGATTGGGGGGACCCGATGAAAAACTGTTTTTT
TRBJ2-5 NA NA TRBV7-9 CASSLKGQETQYF TGTGCCAGCAGCTTAAAGGGGCAAGAGACCCAGTACTTC
TRBJ2-3 TRBD2 NA TRBV4-2 CASSQEGAGGPYTQYF TGTGCCAGCAGCCAAGAGGGGGCGGGGGGGCCTTATACGCAGTATTTT
TRBJ2-1 TRBD2 NA TRBV29-1 CSVEFLAGNEQFF TGCAGCGTTGAATTTCTAGCGGGCAATGAGCAGTTCTTC
TRBJ1-5 TRBD1 once TRBV7-2 CASSLDRGNQPQHF TGTGCCAGCAGCCTGGACAGGGGGAATCAGCCCCAGCATTTT
TRBJ2-5 TRBD2 NA TRBV30 CAWSVAGEETQYF TGTGCCTGGAGTGTAGCGGGGGAAGAGACCCAGTACTTC
TRBJ1-2 TRBD1 NA TRBV19 CASSSRQGPYTF TGTGCCAGTAGTTCGCGACAGGGCCCTTACACCTTC
TRBJ2-3 TRBD2 NA TRBV7-2 CASSLESGLAGALQATQYF TGTGCCAGCAGCTTAGAGTCCGGACTAGCGGGGGCCTTACAAGCTACGCAGTATTTT
TRBJ1-5 TRBD1 NA TRBV19 CASSTPTGTGQAQPQHF TGTGCCAGTAGTACCCCGACTGGGACAGGACAGGCACAGCCCCAGCATTTT
TRBJ2-7 NA NA TRBV6-4 CASSGAGKAGEQYF TGTGCCAGCAGTGGGGCAGGGAAGGCAGGCGAGCAGTACTTC
TRBJ2-7 NA NA TRBV7-9 CASSPQGTFTYEQYF TGTGCCAGCAGCCCCCAAGGGACATTTACCTACGAGCAGTACTTC
TRBJ2-3 NA once TRBV30 CAWSVTRRGDTQYF TGTGCCTGGAGTGTAACTCGAAGAGGCGATACGCAGTATTTT
TRBJ1-2 NA NA TRBV6-6 CASRPGLWGNYGYTF TGTGCCAGCAGACCCGGGCTCTGGGGCAACTATGGCTACACCTTC
TRBJ1-4 TRBD1 few TRBV5-4 CASSLGTGPEKLFF TGTGCCAGCAGCTTGGGGACAGGGCCTGAAAAACTGTTTTTT
TRBJ1-6 NA NA TRBV7-9 CASSLEDNVNSPLHF TGTGCCAGCAGCTTAGAGGACAACGTGAATTCACCCCTCCACTTT
TRBJ1-1 NA NA TRBV29-1 CSVGVRRANTEAFF TGCAGCGTTGGGGTCCGGCGGGCGAACACTGAAGCTTTCTTT
TRBJ1-1 NA few TRBV6-6 CASTGQSAWDTEAFF TGTGCCAGCACTGGACAGTCTGCCTGGGACACTGAAGCTTTCTTT
TRBJ2-5 NA NA TRBV28 CASSSRTGETQYF TGTGCCAGCAGTTCACGCACGGGGGAGACCCAGTACTTC
TRBJ2-3 NA NA TRBV9 CASSPGLLGDTQYF TGTGCCAGCAGTCCGGGACTCCTTGGGGATACGCAGTATTTT
TRBJ2-5 TRBD2 NA TRBV2 CASSEITSGEETQYF TGTGCCAGCAGTGAAATAACTAGCGGGGAAGAGACCCAGTACTTC
TRBJ2-7 NA few TRBV5-6 CASSKQGSSYEQYF TGTGCCAGCAGCAAACAGGGTAGCTCCTACGAGCAGTACTTC
TRBJ1-3 TRBD1 NA TRBV4-1 CASSQARQGAGNTIYF TGCGCCAGCAGCCAAGCAAGACAGGGTGCTGGAAACACCATATATTTT
TRBJ1-2 NA NA TRBV29-1 CSVEEGPGYGYTF TGCAGCGTTGAAGAAGGACCGGGATATGGCTACACCTTC
TRBJ1-5 NA few TRBV2 CASSPGLLEGSNQPQHF TGTGCCAGCAGCCCGGGACTCCTCGAAGGGAGCAATCAGCCCCAGCATTTT
TRBJ1-6 NA NA TRBV5-5 CASSPEGRFNSPLHF TGTGCCAGCAGCCCGGAGGGACGGTTTAATTCACCCCTCCACTTT
TRBJ2-7 TRBD1 NA TRBV25-1 CASGGQVRNEQYF TGTGCCAGCGGGGGACAGGTGCGAAACGAGCAGTACTTC
TRBJ2-5 TRBD2 NA TRBV30 CAWSVFASGGVRETQYF TGTGCCTGGAGTGTGTTCGCTAGCGGGGGGGTCCGCGAGACCCAGTACTTC